This T cell receptor beta chain was sequenced during a study of blood T cell repertoires in COVID-19. Germline CDR1 LGHDT, CDR2 YNNKEL (reference sequence). The CDR3 consists of 13 residues. The trim removed 2 bases at V and 9 bases at J, leaving 6 bases unmatched. Study processing details: The assay estimated nucleated cells by amplifying reference gene primers. Only in-frame clones appear in the TCRdb table, and some are missing; sequencing was by immunoSEQ multiplex PCR. The DNA gave D and trimming, while V, J and clone size come from that table. Seen here are some 350,000 clones, 85% to 90% observed once, and the top ten hold less than 1.2%. Participants were aged about 18 to 100 years from approximately 23 US areas. Grouping used clinical history reported by participants in a survey and questionnaire. Two negative PCRs, clearance, or symptom resolution characterized the recovered Cohort 3 donors.

Specimen: PBMCs or T cells enriched from blood (not recorded which). This TCR was recovered from a young man who had recovered from COVID-19. This chain connects TRBV3-1 (or the pseudogene TRBV3-2) to TRBJ2-7; 8 positions match TRBD2. Here the CDR3 DNA reads TGTGCCAGCAGCCAATTTCTACGGGAGGGGCAGTACTTC. It specifies CASSQFLREGQYF.